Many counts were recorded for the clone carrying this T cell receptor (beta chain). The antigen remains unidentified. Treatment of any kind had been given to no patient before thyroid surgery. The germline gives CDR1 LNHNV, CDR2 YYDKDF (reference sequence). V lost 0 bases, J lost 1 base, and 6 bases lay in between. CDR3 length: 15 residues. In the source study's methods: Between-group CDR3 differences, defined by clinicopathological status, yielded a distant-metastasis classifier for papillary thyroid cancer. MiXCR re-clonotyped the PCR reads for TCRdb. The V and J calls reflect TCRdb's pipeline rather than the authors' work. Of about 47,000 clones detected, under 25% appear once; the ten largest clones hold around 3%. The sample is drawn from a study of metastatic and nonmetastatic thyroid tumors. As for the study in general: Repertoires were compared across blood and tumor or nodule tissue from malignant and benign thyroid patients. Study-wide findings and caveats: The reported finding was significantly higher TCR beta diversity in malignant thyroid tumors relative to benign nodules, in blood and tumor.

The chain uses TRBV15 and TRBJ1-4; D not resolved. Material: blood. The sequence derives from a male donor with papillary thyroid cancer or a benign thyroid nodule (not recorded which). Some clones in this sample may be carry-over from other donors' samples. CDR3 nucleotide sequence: TGTGCCACCAGCAGAGACCCCGGAACTAATGAAAAACTGTTTTTT. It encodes CATSRDPGTNEKLFF.